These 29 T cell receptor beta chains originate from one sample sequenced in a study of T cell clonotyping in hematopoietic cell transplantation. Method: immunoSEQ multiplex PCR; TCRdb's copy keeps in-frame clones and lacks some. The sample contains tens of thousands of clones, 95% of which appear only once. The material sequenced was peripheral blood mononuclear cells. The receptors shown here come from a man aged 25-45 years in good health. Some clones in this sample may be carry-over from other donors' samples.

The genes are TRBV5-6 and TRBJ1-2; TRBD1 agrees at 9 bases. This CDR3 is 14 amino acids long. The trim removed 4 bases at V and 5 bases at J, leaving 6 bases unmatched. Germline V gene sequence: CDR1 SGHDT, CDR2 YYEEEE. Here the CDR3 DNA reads TGTGCCAGCAGCCCGGGACAGGGTGGGTATGGCTACACCTTC. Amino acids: CASSPGQGGYGYTF.

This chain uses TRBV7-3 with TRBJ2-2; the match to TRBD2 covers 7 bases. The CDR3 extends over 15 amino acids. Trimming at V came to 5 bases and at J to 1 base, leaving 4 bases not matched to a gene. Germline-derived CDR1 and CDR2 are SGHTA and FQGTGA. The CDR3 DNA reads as TGTGCCAGCAGCCTGGCTAGCGGGAACACCGGGGAGCTGTTTTTT. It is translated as CASSLASGNTGELFF.

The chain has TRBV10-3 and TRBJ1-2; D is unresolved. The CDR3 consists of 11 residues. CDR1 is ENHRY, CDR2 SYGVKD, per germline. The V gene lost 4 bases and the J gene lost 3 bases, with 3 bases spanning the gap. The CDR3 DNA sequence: TGTGCCATCAGTGTGGACTATGGCTACACCTTC. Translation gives CAISVDYGYTF.

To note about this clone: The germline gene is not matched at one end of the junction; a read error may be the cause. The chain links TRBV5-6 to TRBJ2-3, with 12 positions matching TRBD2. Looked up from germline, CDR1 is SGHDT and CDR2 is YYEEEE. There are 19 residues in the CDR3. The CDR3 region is CSSSLHWTSGAGGTDTQYF. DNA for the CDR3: TGTTCCAGCAGCTTGCACTGGACTAGCGGGGCGGGCGGGACGGATACGCAGTATTTT.

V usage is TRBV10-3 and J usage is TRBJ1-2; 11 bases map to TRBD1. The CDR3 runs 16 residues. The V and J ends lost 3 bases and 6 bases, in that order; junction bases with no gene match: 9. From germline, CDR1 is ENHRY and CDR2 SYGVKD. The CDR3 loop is CAISDLDRGQEDGYTF. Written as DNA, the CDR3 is TGTGCCATCAGTGATCTGGACAGGGGGCAGGAAGATGGCTACACCTTC.

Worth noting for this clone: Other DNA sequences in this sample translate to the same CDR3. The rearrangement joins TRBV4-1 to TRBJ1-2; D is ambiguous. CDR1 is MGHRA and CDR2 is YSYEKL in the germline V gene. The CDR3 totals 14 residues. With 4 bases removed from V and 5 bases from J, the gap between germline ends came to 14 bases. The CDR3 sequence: CASSLDREGYGYTF. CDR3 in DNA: TGCGCCAGCAGCCTGGATAGGGAAGGGTATGGCTACACCTTC.

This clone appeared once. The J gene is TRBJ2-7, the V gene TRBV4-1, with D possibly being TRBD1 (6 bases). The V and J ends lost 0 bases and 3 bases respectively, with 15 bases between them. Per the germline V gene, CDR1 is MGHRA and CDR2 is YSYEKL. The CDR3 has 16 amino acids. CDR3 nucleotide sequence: TGCGCCAGCAGCCAAGAGCCGCAGGGGAAATACTACGAGCAGTACTTC. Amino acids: CASSQEPQGKYYEQYF.

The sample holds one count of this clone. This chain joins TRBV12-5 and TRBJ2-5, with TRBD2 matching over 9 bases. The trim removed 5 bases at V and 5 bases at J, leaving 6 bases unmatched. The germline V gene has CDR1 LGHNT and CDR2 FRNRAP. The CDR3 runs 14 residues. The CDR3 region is CASGPRGGVETQYF. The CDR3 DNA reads TGTGCTAGTGGTCCCCGCGGGGGGGTGGAGACCCAGTACTTC.

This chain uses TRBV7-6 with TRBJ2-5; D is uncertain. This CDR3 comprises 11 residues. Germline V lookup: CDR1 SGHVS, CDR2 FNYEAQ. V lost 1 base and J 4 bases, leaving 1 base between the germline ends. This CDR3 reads CASSLVETQYF. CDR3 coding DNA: TGTGCCAGCAGCTTAGTAGAGACCCAGTACTTC.

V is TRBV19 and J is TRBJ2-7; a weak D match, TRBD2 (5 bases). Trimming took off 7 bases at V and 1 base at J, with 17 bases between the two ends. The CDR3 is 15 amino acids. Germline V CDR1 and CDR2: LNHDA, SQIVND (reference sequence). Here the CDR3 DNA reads TGTGCCAGTACTCCACGGGATCGCGGATCCTACGAGCAGTACTTC. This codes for CASTPRDRGSYEQYF.

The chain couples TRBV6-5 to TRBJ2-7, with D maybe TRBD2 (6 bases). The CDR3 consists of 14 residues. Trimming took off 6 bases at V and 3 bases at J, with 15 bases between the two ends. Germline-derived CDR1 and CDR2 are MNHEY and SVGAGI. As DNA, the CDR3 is TGTGCCAGCAGCTCCGGGACTGGGATCTACGAGCAGTACTTC. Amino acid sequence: CASSSGTGIYEQYF.

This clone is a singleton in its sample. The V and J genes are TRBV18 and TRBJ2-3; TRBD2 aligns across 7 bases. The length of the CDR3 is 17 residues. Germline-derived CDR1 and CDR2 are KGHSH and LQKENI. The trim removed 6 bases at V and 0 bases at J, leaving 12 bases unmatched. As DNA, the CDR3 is TGTGCCAGCTCGCCTCGCCAAGGGCGGGGGAGCACAGATACGCAGTATTTT. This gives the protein CASSPRQGRGSTDTQYF.

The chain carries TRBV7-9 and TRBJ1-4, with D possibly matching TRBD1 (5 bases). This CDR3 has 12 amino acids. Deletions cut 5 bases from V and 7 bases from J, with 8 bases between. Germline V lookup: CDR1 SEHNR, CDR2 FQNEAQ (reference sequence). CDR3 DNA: TGTGCCAGCAGCCCGAGGGGTGAAAAACTGTTTTTT. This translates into CASSPRGEKLFF.

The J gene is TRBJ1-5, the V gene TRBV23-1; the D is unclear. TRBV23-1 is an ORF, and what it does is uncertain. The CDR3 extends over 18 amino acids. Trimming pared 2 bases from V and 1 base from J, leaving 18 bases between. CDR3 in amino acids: CASSQTKSQIPSNQPQHF. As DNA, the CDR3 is TGCGCCAGCAGTCAAACCAAGTCGCAAATACCCAGCAATCAGCCCCAGCATTTT.

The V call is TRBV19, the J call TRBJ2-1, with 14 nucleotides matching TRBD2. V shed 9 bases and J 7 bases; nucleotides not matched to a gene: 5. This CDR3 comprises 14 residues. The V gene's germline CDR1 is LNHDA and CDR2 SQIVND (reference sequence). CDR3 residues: CASRLAGGLNEQFF. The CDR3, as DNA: TGTGCCAGCAGACTAGCGGGAGGGCTTAATGAGCAGTTCTTC.

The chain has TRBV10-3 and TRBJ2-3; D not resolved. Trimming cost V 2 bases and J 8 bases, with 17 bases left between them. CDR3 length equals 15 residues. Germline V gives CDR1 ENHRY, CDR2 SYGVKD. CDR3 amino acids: CAISERLGELGTQYF. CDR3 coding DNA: TGTGCCATCAGTGAGAGGCTAGGCGAGTTAGGTACGCAGTATTTT.

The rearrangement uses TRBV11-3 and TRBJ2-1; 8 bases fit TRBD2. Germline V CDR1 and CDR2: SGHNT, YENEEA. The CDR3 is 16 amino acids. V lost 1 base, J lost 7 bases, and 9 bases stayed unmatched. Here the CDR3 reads CASSLVSGRASNEQFF. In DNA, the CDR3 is TGTGCCAGCAGCTTAGTATCCGGGAGGGCCTCGAATGAGCAGTTCTTC.

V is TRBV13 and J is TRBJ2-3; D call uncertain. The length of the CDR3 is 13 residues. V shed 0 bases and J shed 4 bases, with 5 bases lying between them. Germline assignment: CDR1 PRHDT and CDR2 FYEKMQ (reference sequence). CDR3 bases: TGTGCCAGCAGCTTAGGCTCAGCAGATACGCAGTATTTT. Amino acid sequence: CASSLGSADTQYF.

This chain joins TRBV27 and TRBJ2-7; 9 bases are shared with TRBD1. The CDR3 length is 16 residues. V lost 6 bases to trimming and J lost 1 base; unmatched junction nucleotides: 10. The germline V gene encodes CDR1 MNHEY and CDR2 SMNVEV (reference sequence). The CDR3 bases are TGTGCCAGCAGGTTACTACAGGGGGCTGGGTCCTACGAGCAGTACTTC. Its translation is CASRLLQGAGSYEQYF.

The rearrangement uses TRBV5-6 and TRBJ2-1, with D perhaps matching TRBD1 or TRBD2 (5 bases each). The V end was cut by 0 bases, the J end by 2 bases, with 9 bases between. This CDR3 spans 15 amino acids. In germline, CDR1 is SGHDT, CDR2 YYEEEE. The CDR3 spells CASSLGGGPYNEQFF. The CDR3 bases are TGTGCCAGCAGCTTGGGTGGGGGTCCCTACAATGAGCAGTTCTTC.

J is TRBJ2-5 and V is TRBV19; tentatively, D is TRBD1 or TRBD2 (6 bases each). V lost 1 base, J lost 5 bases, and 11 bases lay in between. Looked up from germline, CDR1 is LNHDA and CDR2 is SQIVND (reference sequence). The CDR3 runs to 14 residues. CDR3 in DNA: TGTGCCAGTAGTATAGGGGGGGCCCCCGAGACCCAGTACTTC. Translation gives CASSIGGAPETQYF.

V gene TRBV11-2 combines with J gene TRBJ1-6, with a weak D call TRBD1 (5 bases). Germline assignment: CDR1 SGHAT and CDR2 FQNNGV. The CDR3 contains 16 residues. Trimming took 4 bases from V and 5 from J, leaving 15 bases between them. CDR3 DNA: TGTGCCAGCAGCTCGGGGCGGGGGTCGGATAATTCACCCCTCCACTTT. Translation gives CASSSGRGSDNSPLHF.

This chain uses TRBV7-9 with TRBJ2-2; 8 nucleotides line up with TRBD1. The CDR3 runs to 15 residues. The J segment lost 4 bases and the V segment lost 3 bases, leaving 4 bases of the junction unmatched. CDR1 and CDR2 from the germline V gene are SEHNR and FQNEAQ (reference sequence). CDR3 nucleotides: TGTGCCAGCAGCTTGAGGACAGGGCGCACCGGGGAGCTGTTTTTT. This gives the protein CASSLRTGRTGELFF. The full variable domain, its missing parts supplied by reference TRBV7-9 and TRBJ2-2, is DTGVSQNPRHKITKRGQNVTFRCDPISEHNRLYWYRQTLGQGPEFLTYFQNEAQLEKSRLLSDRFSAERPKGSFSTLEIQRTEQGDSAMYLCASSLRTGRTGELFFGEGSRLTVL.

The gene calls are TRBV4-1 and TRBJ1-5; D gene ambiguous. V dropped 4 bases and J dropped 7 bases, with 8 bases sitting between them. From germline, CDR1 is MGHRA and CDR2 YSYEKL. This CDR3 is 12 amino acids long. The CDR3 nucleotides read TGCGCCAGCAGCCCCATAGGCCAGCCCCAGCATTTT. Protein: CASSPIGQPQHF.

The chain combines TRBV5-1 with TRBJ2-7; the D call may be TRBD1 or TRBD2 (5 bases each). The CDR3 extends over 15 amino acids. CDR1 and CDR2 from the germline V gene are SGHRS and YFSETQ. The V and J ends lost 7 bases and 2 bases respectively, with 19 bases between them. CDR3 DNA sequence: TGCGCCAGCGGCCTCACCGAGGGGAATGCCTACGAGCAGTACTTC. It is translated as CASGLTEGNAYEQYF.

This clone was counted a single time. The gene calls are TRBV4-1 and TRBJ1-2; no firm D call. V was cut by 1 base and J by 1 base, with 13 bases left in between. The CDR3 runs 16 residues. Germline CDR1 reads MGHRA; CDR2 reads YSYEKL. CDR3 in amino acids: CASSQAPGVLNYGYTF. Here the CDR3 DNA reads TGCGCCAGCAGCCAAGCTCCCGGGGTCCTTAACTATGGCTACACCTTC.

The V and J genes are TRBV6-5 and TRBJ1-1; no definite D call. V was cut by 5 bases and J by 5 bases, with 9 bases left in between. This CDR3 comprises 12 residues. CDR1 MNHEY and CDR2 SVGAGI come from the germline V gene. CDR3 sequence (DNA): TGTGCCAGCAGTCCCGGGTATACTGAAGCTTTCTTT. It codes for CASSPGYTEAFF.

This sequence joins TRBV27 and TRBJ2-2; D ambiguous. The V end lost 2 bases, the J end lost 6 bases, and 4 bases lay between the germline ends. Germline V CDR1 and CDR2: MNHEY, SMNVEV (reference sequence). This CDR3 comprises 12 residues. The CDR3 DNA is TGTGCCAGCAGTTTAATCGCCGGGGAGCTGTTTTTT. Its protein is CASSLIAGELFF.

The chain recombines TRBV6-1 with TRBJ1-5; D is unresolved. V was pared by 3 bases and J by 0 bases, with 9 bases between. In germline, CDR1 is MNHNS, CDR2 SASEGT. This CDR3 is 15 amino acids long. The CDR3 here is CASSDSDGSNQPQHF. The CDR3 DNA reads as TGTGCCAGCAGTGACTCCGACGGTAGCAATCAGCCCCAGCATTTT.